The TCR beta chain under discussion was sequenced for a study of technical replicates of blood from a few donors. This clone was seen only once. CDR1 MNHEY and CDR2 SMNVEV come from the germline V gene (reference sequence). The J segment lost 1 base and the V segment lost 3 bases, leaving 5 bases of the junction unmatched. This CDR3 region has 16 residues. TCRdb's table, derived via immunoSEQ multiplex PCR, lists solely in-frame clones and lacks some. The table records tens of thousands of clones, 90% to 96% of them present only once. The chain joins TRBV27 to TRBJ2-3; TRBD2 matches 9 bases. The clonotype comes from a human donor in good health. Sequenced: T cells isolated from PBMCs. CDR3 amino acids: CASSLISGRGTDTQYF. The CDR3 DNA follows: TGTGCCAGCAGTTTGATTAGCGGGAGAGGCACAGATACGCAGTATTTT.